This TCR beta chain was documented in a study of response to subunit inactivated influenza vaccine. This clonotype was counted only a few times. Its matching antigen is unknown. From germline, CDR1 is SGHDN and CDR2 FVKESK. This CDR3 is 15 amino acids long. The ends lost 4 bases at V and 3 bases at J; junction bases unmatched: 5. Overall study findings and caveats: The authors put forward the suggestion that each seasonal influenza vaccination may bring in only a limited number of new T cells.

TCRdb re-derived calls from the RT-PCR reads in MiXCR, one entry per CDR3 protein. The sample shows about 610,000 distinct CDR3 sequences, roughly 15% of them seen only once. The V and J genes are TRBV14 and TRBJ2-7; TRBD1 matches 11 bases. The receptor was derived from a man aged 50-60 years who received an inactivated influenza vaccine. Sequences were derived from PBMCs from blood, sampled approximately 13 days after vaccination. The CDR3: CASSPWDRGIYEQYF. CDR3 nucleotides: TGTGCCAGCAGCCCTTGGGACAGGGGGATCTACGAGCAGTACTTC. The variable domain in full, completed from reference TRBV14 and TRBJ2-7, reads EAGVTQFPSHSVIEKGQTVTLRCDPISGHDNLYWYRRVMGKEIKFLLHFVKESKQDESGMPNNRFLAERTGGTYSTLKVQPAELEDSGVYFCASSPWDRGIYEQYFGPGTRLTVT.